The 9 T cell receptor beta chains below all came from one sample that was sequenced in a study of T cells in Graves' hyperthyroidism and ophthalmopathy. TCR beta CDR3 regions were amplified from RNA. An initial round of RT-PCR targeting the TCR CDR3 relied on the HTBI primer set. TCRdb re-called the multiplex PCR reads through MiXCR, storing one row per CDR3 protein. This sample has about 380,000 distinct CDR3 sequences, with about 18% found just once. Sequencing was performed on blood. All receptors come from a man aged 18 to 30 with Graves' ophthalmopathy.

This clonotype was recorded many times. The chain employs TRBV20-1 and TRBJ1-1, with D possibly being TRBD1 (5 bases). The germline CDR1 and CDR2 sequences are DFQATT and SNEGSKA (reference sequence). Trimming stripped 1 base from V and 3 bases from J, with 9 bases between. The CDR3 has 13 residues. The CDR3 loop is CSARAGRDTEAFF. In DNA, the CDR3 is TGCAGTGCTAGAGCAGGGAGGGACACTGAAGCTTTCTTT.

This clonotype was observed a few times. In nucleotides, the CDR3 is TGTGCCAGCAGTTTTGGGCAGGGGATGAGTGGCTACACCTTC. It is translated as CASSFGQGMSGYTF. This sequence joins TRBV12-3 or TRBV12-4 and TRBJ1-2; D might be TRBD1 (6 bases). This CDR3 has 14 amino acids. The V end lost 3 bases, the J end lost 7 bases, and 15 bases lay between the germline ends.

This clonotype was counted many times. This rearrangement joins TRBV7-6 to TRBJ2-7; D tentatively reads TRBD1 or TRBD2 (5 bases each). The V and J ends lost 1 base and 6 bases respectively, with 10 bases between them. Germline loops: CDR1 SGHVS, CDR2 FNYEAQ. This CDR3 contains 13 residues. The CDR3 coding sequence is TGTGCCAGCAGCTTAGGGGGCGAGGGCGAGCAGTACTTC. Protein product: CASSLGGEGEQYF.

V gene TRBV4-1 combines with J gene TRBJ1-3; the D is unclear. V lost 0 bases and J lost 0, with 6 bases in between. Germline V lookup: CDR1 MGHRA, CDR2 YSYEKL. This CDR3 has 15 residues. The CDR3 DNA reads TGCGCCAGCAGCCAAGATGAGTACTCTGGAAACACCATATATTTT. Residues: CASSQDEYSGNTIYF.

This clonotype occurred many times. V and J are TRBV2 and TRBJ1-6; a possible D gene is TRBD1 (5 bases). CDR1 and CDR2 (germline): SNHLY, FYNNEI. Between the trimmed V and J ends, which lost 4 bases and 15 bases, there was a span of 13 bases. CDR3 length equals 12 residues. DNA for the CDR3: TGTGCCAGCAGTGTCGGGGGAACTCGCCTCCACTTT. It encodes CASSVGGTRLHF.

This clonotype has ten or more counts. The chain has TRBV6-2 or TRBV6-3 and TRBJ2-7; weak D call: TRBD2 (6 bases). Germline-derived CDR1 and CDR2 are MNHEY and SVGEGT. This CDR3 region has 20 residues. Trimming pared 7 bases from V and 5 bases from J, leaving 36 bases between. The CDR3: CASILRGPRWPQRAVHEQYF. DNA for the CDR3: TGTGCCAGCATTTTACGCGGTCCTCGTTGGCCCCAGCGGGCGGTACACGAGCAGTACTTC.

With regard to this clonotype: A read error may be the cause here, since a much bigger clone is one base away. This CDR3 reads CAISYVGRRSSYNSPLHF. The CDR3 DNA is TGTGCCATCAGTTACGTGGGCCGGAGAAGCTCCTATAATTCACCCCTCCACTTT. The J gene is TRBJ1-6, the V gene TRBV10-3; D uncertain. Germline CDR1 ENHRY, CDR2 SYGVKD. V was pared by 5 bases and J by 0 bases, with 17 bases between. This CDR3 contains 18 residues.

This clonotype occurred a few times. The rearrangement uses TRBV29-1 and TRBJ2-1, with TRBD2 matching 13 bases. Germline assignment: CDR1 SQVTM and CDR2 ANQGSEA. Losses at the gene ends were 7 bases for V and 2 bases for J; bases not matched to a gene: 8. The CDR3 extends over 16 amino acids. CDR3 sequence (DNA): TGCAGCGCCGGACTAGCGGGGGTCGAGACCTACAATGAGCAGTTCTTC. It translates to CSAGLAGVETYNEQFF.

The rearrangement joins TRBV18 to TRBJ1-2; D perhaps matches TRBD1 (5 bases). The CDR3 consists of 14 residues. Trimming stripped 6 bases from V and 2 bases from J, with 13 bases between. Germline V gene data show CDR1 as KGHSH and CDR2 as LQKENI. In DNA, the CDR3 is TGTGCCAGCTCGGGGGAGAAGGGGAACTATGGCTACACCTTC. Translating gives CASSGEKGNYGYTF.